A single TCR beta chain is shown here with its context. V gave up 0 bases and J gave up 4 bases, with 15 bases separating them. Germline assignment: CDR1 SGHAT and CDR2 FQNNGV. The CDR3 is made up of 16 amino acids. Authors' data handling: Amplified reference gene primers provided the basis for estimating nucleated cell counts. Assay: immunoSEQ multiplex PCR; the TCRdb copy retains only in-frame clones and omits some. D and trimming come from the DNA, and the V and J calls and clone size come from that table. The table has around 400,000 clones, around 87% seen once. This specimen belongs to a study of blood T cell repertoires in COVID-19. Study summary: Material from acute and convalescent COVID-19 was sourced from the United States, Italy and Spain. The analysed material was cDNA or gDNA that came from T cells, B-cell-depleted T cells, or PBMCs.

While infection was still active, Seattle patients were enrolled and then followed longitudinally. The chain joins TRBV11-2 to TRBJ2-5, with D perhaps TRBD2 (5 bases). Sequencing was carried out using peripheral blood. The receptor comes from a woman between 25 and 40 years old with COVID-19, enrolled during active disease. The CDR3 DNA reads TGTGCCAGCAGCTTAGATCCGGCGCGGGCCTTAGAGACCCAGTACTTC. This codes for CASSLDPARALETQYF.